Listed below are T cell receptor beta chains from one sample, sequenced in a study of Graves' ophthalmopathy and Graves' hyperthyroidism. TCRdb ran MiXCR on the multiplex PCR reads and lists one entry per CDR3 protein. The table records around 1,200,000 distinct CDR3 sequences, 35% to 40% of them present only once. The sequenced sample was peripheral blood or thyroid tissue (not recorded which). The source is an adult man with Graves' hyperthyroidism. CDR3s include the opening cysteine and the closing phenylalanine or tryptophan. The order of the fields is V gene, clone size, J gene, D gene, CDR3 protein, CDR3 DNA. D genes are given only for firm matches. Clone size is given for some rows only: seen once, a few or many times, or a class if the clone is expanded.

TRBV30	few	TRBJ1-6	NA	CAWSYGQVNSPLHF	TGTGCCTGGAGTTATGGGCAGGTCAATTCACCCCTCCACTTT
TRBV6-5	many	TRBJ2-7	TRBD1	CASSRNAGGAVNEQYF	TGTGCCAGCAGTCGTAATGCAGGGGGCGCCGTCAACGAGCAGTACTTC
TRBV20-1	many	TRBJ1-5	NA	CSATRQPNQPQHF	TGCAGTGCTACCCGACAGCCTAATCAGCCCCAGCATTTT
TRBV19	many	TRBJ2-2	NA	CASGRISAGELFF	TGTGCCAGTGGCAGGATATCTGCCGGGGAGCTGTTTTTT
TRBV12-3/TRBV12-4	NA	TRBJ2-5	TRBD1	CASSFTRGTGDYQETQYF	TGTGCCAGCAGTTTCACCCGAGGGACAGGAGACTACCAAGAGACCCAGTACTTC
TRBV24-1	few	TRBJ2-5	NA	CATSDSRGDRETQYF	TGTGCCACCAGTGATTCCCGCGGGGACCGAGAGACCCAGTACTTC
TRBV12-3/TRBV12-4	few	TRBJ1-5	NA	CASSEDIGAGNQPQHF	TGTGCCAGCAGTGAAGACATAGGAGCTGGCAATCAGCCCCAGCATTTT
TRBV24-1	many	TRBJ2-7	TRBD1	CATSDSGTGVYEQYF	TGTGCCACCAGTGATTCCGGGACAGGGGTGTACGAGCAGTACTTC
TRBV20-1	few	TRBJ2-7	TRBD1	CSARDLGRGPYEQYF	TGCAGTGCTAGAGATCTGGGCAGGGGGCCCTACGAGCAGTACTTC
TRBV25-1	few	TRBJ2-7	NA	CASTQTSFGSYEQYF	TGTGCCAGCACCCAAACTTCTTTTGGCTCCTACGAGCAGTACTTC
TRBV4-3	NA	TRBJ2-7	NA	CASSQDRDTAYEQYF	TGCGCCAGCAGCCAAGATCGGGACACAGCCTACGAGCAGTACTTC
TRBV7-6	many	TRBJ2-7	TRBD1	CASSYAEQGYVGEQYF	TGTGCCAGCAGCTACGCGGAACAGGGGTATGTGGGTGAGCAGTACTTC
TRBV7-8	few	TRBJ2-7	NA	CASSQGGPAYEQYF	TGCGCCAGCAGCCAAGGTGGACCCGCCTACGAGCAGTACTTC
TRBV2	NA	TRBJ2-2	TRBD2	CASLTSGSAGELFF	TGTGCCAGCCTCACTAGCGGGAGCGCCGGGGAGCTGTTTTTT
TRBV20-1	many	TRBJ1-5	NA	CSARDAGKVEQPQHF	TGCAGTGCTAGAGACGCCGGAAAGGTGGAACAGCCCCAGCATTTT
TRBV5-1	many	TRBJ2-2	NA	CASSLGRGRGTGELFF	TGCGCCAGCAGCTTGGGTCGCGGGCGAGGAACCGGGGAGCTGTTTTTT
TRBV9	NA	TRBJ1-2	NA	CASSVGAAQYGYTF	TGTGCCAGCAGCGTAGGGGCAGCTCAATATGGCTACACCTTC
TRBV10-3	few	TRBJ1-4	NA	CANLNAGLFF	TGTGCCAACCTCAACGCCGGACTGTTTTTT
TRBV5-4	many	TRBJ1-2	NA	CASSLADSVIYGYTF	TGTGCCAGCAGCTTGGCGGACAGTGTGATCTATGGCTACACCTTC
TRBV20-1	NA	TRBJ1-3	NA	CSAMVRRGTSSGNTIYF	TGCAGTGCTATGGTACGAAGGGGAACGAGCTCTGGAAACACCATATATTTT
TRBV9	many	TRBJ1-2	NA	CASSVGQGGYTF	TGTGCCAGCAGCGTAGGGCAGGGAGGCTACACCTTC
TRBV24-1	NA	TRBJ2-2	NA	CATSESSGGTGELFF	TGTGCCACCAGTGAGAGTTCCGGGGGCACCGGGGAGCTGTTTTTT
TRBV7-2	NA	TRBJ2-7	NA	CASSLRGLGGSYEQYF	TGTGCCAGCAGCTTACGGGGGTTAGGTGGCTCCTACGAGCAGTACTTC
TRBV4-3	few	TRBJ1-2	NA	CASSQDNTREWKYGYTF	TGCGCCAGCAGCCAAGATAATACCAGGGAGTGGAAGTATGGCTACACCTTC
TRBV6-5	few	TRBJ2-7	TRBD1	CASSYGQGAVEQYF	TGTGCCAGCAGTTACGGTCAGGGGGCGGTCGAGCAGTACTTC
TRBV10-3	NA	TRBJ2-2	TRBD1	CAISDQGAAGNTGELFF	TGTGCCATCAGTGATCAGGGGGCGGCAGGGAACACCGGGGAGCTGTTTTTT
TRBV29-1	NA	TRBJ1-4	TRBD1	CSVDGRDRGHATNEKLFF	TGCAGCGTTGACGGCAGAGACAGGGGCCATGCAACTAATGAAAAACTGTTTTTT
TRBV29-1	NA	TRBJ2-7	NA	CSGRYEQYF	TGCAGCGGCAGGTACGAGCAGTACTTC
TRBV7-8	NA	TRBJ1-2	TRBD1	CASSPGQGPRYTF	TGTGCCAGCAGCCCGGGACAGGGGCCCAGGTACACCTTC
TRBV10-3	NA	TRBJ1-2	NA	CAIKPGQMGVLSNYGYTF	TGTGCCATCAAACCGGGACAAATGGGCGTCTTGTCGAACTATGGCTACACCTTC
TRBV6-5	many	TRBJ2-7	NA	CASSPAVLEQYF	TGTGCCAGCAGTCCAGCCGTGCTCGAGCAGTACTTC
TRBV2	many	TRBJ2-7	NA	CASRLVYEQYF	TGTGCCAGCAGACTAGTCTACGAGCAGTACTTC
TRBV11-2	many	TRBJ1-1	NA	CASSLFSTAGVDEAFF	TGTGCCAGCAGCTTATTTTCTACGGCAGGGGTGGATGAAGCTTTCTTT
TRBV28	NA	TRBJ2-7	TRBD2	CASSPWTSGVLSEQYF	TGTGCCAGCAGTCCCTGGACTAGCGGGGTACTGAGTGAGCAGTACTTC
TRBV10-3	once	TRBJ2-7	TRBD2	CAIRPRLAYEQYF	TGTGCCATCAGACCAAGACTAGCTTACGAGCAGTACTTC
TRBV7-8	many	TRBJ1-5	NA	CASSLDPGSNQPQHF	TGTGCCAGCAGCTTAGATCCGGGGAGCAATCAGCCCCAGCATTTT
TRBV24-1	NA	TRBJ1-6	NA	CATSMTGSSPLHF	TGTGCCACCAGTATGACAGGCAGTTCACCCCTCCACTTT
TRBV5-1	NA	TRBJ1-6	TRBD1	CASSVAGGSSPLHF	TGCGCCAGCAGCGTCGCAGGGGGCAGTTCACCCCTCCACTTT
TRBV29-1	many	TRBJ2-5	NA	CSVVGYQETQYF	TGCAGCGTTGTCGGGTACCAAGAGACCCAGTACTTC
TRBV6-5	NA	TRBJ2-3	NA	CASSTTVTTDTQYF	TGTGCCAGCAGTACGACAGTTACCACAGATACGCAGTATTTT
TRBV4-2	many	TRBJ2-7	NA	CASSQGLSEQYF	TGTGCCAGCAGCCAAGGCCTGTCCGAGCAGTACTTC
TRBV7-9	many	TRBJ1-5	NA	CASSGGRVWPQHF	TGTGCCAGCAGCGGGGGCAGGGTGTGGCCCCAGCATTTT
TRBV5-1	many	TRBJ1-1	NA	CASSLGANTEAFF	TGTGCCAGCAGCTTAGGAGCGAACACTGAAGCTTTCTTT
TRBV29-1	few	TRBJ1-5	TRBD1	CSVGTGGEVSQPQHF	TGCAGCGTTGGGACAGGGGGTGAGGTCTCTCAGCCCCAGCATTTT
TRBV4-3	many	TRBJ1-1	NA	CASSPRVVGTEAFF	TGCGCCAGCAGCCCAAGGGTCGTTGGAACTGAAGCTTTCTTT
TRBV2	many	TRBJ2-7	NA	CASSGAGVPYEQYF	TGTGCCAGCAGTGGGGCAGGGGTCCCCTACGAGCAGTACTTC
TRBV7-9	NA	TRBJ1-2	NA	CASSPGTSFDYGYTF	TGTGCCAGCAGCCCTGGGACCAGTTTTGACTATGGCTACACCTTC
TRBV19	few	TRBJ2-7	NA	CASSHDSNGDEQYF	TGTGCCAGTAGTCACGACTCTAACGGGGACGAGCAGTACTTC
TRBV25-1	once	TRBJ1-1	NA	CASLMDSRDTEAFF	TGTGCCAGCCTCATGGACTCACGGGACACTGAAGCTTTCTTT
TRBV29-1	few	TRBJ2-1	NA	CSVGFGEQFF	TGCAGCGTTGGGTTTGGGGAGCAGTTCTTC
TRBV20-1	many	TRBJ2-7	NA	CSARDKRRVYEQYF	TGCAGTGCTAGAGATAAACGGCGCGTCTACGAGCAGTACTTC
TRBV6-1	many	TRBJ2-7	NA	CASSEEKADTYEQYF	TGTGCCAGCAGTGAAGAGAAAGCGGATACCTACGAGCAGTACTTC
TRBV6-4	NA	TRBJ1-1	NA	CASSRDGNTETFF	TGTGCCAGCAGCCGGGACGGGAACACTGAAACTTTCTTT
TRBV10-3	few	TRBJ2-3	NA	CAIRGRDTQYF	TGTGCCATCAGGGGACGAGATACGCAGTATTTT
TRBV7-3	few	TRBJ2-7	NA	CASSRRCGPEYF	TGTGCCAGCAGTCGCCGGTGTGGGCCCGAGTACTTC
TRBV25-1	many	TRBJ1-1	NA	CASSEGGPSEAFF	TGTGCCAGCAGTGAAGGAGGCCCTAGTGAAGCTTTCTTT